The present entry profiles one T cell receptor beta chain with its context. Between the trimmed V and J ends, which lost 4 bases and 2 bases, there was a span of 13 bases. Germline-derived CDR1 and CDR2 are SEHNR and FQNEAQ (reference sequence). The CDR3 has 15 residues. The entry originates in a study of identical twins. TCRdb reprocessed the 5' RACE reads with MiXCR, giving one entry per CDR3 protein. The table records some 500,000 distinct CDR3 sequences, 14% of them present only once. These data were also reused for a study on yellow fever vaccine responses in identical twins. That paper adds: Reportedly, twins showed a vaccine T cell response that looked partly convergent and partly personalized.

The sample consisted of CD4+ T cells sorted from blood. The clonotype originates from a woman between 18 and 29 years old in good health. V usage is TRBV7-9 and J usage is TRBJ2-3, with D perhaps TRBD1 (5 bases). The CDR3: CASSSRSRDTDTQYF. The DNA for the CDR3 is TGTGCCAGCAGCTCTAGAAGCAGGGACACAGATACGCAGTATTTT.